A single sample is the source of the 9 T cell receptor beta chains below, sequenced in a study of T cells in Graves' hyperthyroidism and ophthalmopathy. TCR beta CDR3 sequences were amplified from RNA transcripts. HTBI primers were employed in a first-round RT-PCR of the TCR CDR3. Using its own MiXCR run on the multiplex PCR reads, TCRdb lists one record per CDR3 protein. Of fewer than 750,000 distinct CDR3 sequences listed, roughly 15% are singletons. The sample comprised blood. The receptors stem from a woman between 50 and 59 years old with Graves' ophthalmopathy.

In its sample, this clonotype was seen many times. CDR3 residues: CASSLFDSFNQPQHF. CDR3 sequence (DNA): TGTGCCAGCAGTTTATTTGACAGCTTCAATCAGCCCCAGCATTTT. The rearrangement joins TRBV28 to TRBJ1-5; weak D call: TRBD1 (5 bases). The CDR3 is 15 amino acids. CDR1 is MDHEN, CDR2 SYDVKM, per germline. V was cut by 1 base and J by 3 bases, with 10 bases left in between. The whole variable domain, filled in from reference TRBV28 and TRBJ1-5, reads DVKVTQSSRYLVKRTGEKVFLECVQDMDHENMFWYRQDPGLGLRLIYFSYDVKMKEKGDIPEGYSVSREKKERFSLILESASTNQTSMYLCASSLFDSFNQPQHFGDGTRLSIL.

In this sample, this clonotype turned up many times. This chain links TRBV27 with TRBJ2-4, with 8 nucleotides matching TRBD1. Germline V gene lookup returns CDR1 MNHEY and CDR2 SMNVEV (reference sequence). This CDR3 has 17 amino acids. V shed 2 bases and J 0 bases; nucleotides not matched to a gene: 6. CDR3 sequence reads: CASSLAGQGLAKNIQYF. The CDR3, as DNA: TGTGCCAGCAGTTTAGCAGGACAGGGCCTAGCCAAAAACATTCAGTACTTC.

In this sample, this clonotype turned up many times. The rearrangement links TRBV6-2 or TRBV6-3 to TRBJ2-3; 9 nucleotides match TRBD1. This CDR3 spans 15 amino acids. The V gene end was trimmed by 8 bases and the J gene end by 5 bases; junction bases not matched to a gene: 11. Germline values: CDR1 MNHEY, CDR2 SVGEGT. For the CDR3, the DNA is TGTGCCAGCGGCGAACCCGGACAGGGGCTAGATACGCAGTATTTT. Translating gives CASGEPGQGLDTQYF.

This clonotype was detected a few times. The chain recombines TRBV6-2 or TRBV6-3 with TRBJ2-3; 9 bases are shared with TRBD2. CDR1 is MNHEY, CDR2 SVGEGT, per germline. With 2 bases clipped from V and 1 base from J, the junction kept 10 bases outside the gene matches. The CDR3 has 18 amino acids. The CDR3, as DNA: TGTGCCAGCAGTTACGATAGTAGCGGGAGAGGTGGCACAGATACGCAGTATTTT. Its translation: CASSYDSSGRGGTDTQYF.

There are many counts of this clonotype. The V and J genes are TRBV12-3 or TRBV12-4 and TRBJ2-1; 12 bases are shared with TRBD2. The CDR3 is 15 residues long. J lost 6 bases, V lost 6 bases, and 6 bases had no gene match. The CDR3 coding sequence is TGTGCCAGCAGGCCTAGCGGGAGGGCTTTCAATGAGCAGTTCTTC. Its translation is CASRPSGRAFNEQFF.

This clonotype was counted at least ten times. The CDR3 region has the DNA TGTGCCAGCAGCGCGGAAGATTTGGCGCACGAGCAGTACTTC. This encodes CASSAEDLAHEQYF. V gene TRBV7-9 combines with J gene TRBJ2-7, with D hard to call. Trimming cost V 5 bases and J 5 bases, with 16 bases left between them. The CDR3 covers 14 residues. CDR1 SEHNR and CDR2 FQNEAQ come from the germline V gene (reference sequence).

This clonotype was observed at least ten times. The chain joins TRBV6-1 to TRBJ1-1; D unclear. Germline V gene data show CDR1 as MNHNS and CDR2 as SASEGT. Trimming left V 5 bases short and J 5 bases short, with 12 bases between. There are 13 residues in the CDR3. Here the CDR3 DNA reads TGTGCCAGCAGTCAAGGAGGGCTAACTGAAGCTTTCTTT. Translating it yields CASSQGGLTEAFF.

Regarding this clonotype: A read error may explain this, as a much larger clone is one base away. The chain has TRBV27 and TRBJ2-1, with 16 bases identical to TRBD2. Germline V CDR1 and CDR2: MNHEY, SMNVEV (reference sequence). Trimming took 10 bases from V and 1 from J; bases not matched to a gene: 4. CDR3 length: 16 residues. The CDR3 loop is CANRGLAGGSYNEQFF. Written as DNA, the CDR3 is TGTGCCAACAGGGGACTAGCGGGAGGGTCCTACAATGAGCAGTTCTTC.

This clonotype was observed a handful of times. The chain combines TRBV19 with TRBJ2-7, with a tentative D call TRBD1 (6 bases). The germline V gene encodes CDR1 LNHDA and CDR2 SQIVND (reference sequence). V was cut by 4 bases and J by 1 base, with 17 bases left in between. The CDR3 has 16 amino acids. The CDR3 here is CASSTRQAPSSYEQYF. Written as DNA, the CDR3 is TGTGCCAGTAGTACCCGACAGGCCCCTTCGTCCTACGAGCAGTACTTC. Full variable domain (outside the CDR3, taken from reference TRBV19 and TRBJ2-7): DGGITQSPKYLFRKEGQNVTLSCEQNLNHDAMYWYRQDPGQGLRLIYYSQIVNDFQKGDIAEGYSVSREKKESFPLTVTSAQKNPTAFYLCASSTRQAPSSYEQYFGPGTRLTVT.